This TCR beta chain was sequenced in a study of shared clonotypes between healthy human individuals. TCRdb's copy holds only in-frame clones and misses some; the assay was immunoSEQ multiplex PCR. The table records some 1 million clones, around four fifths of them present only once. From germline, CDR1 is ENHRY and CDR2 SYGVKD. V was pared by 10 bases and J by 0 bases, with 19 bases between. This CDR3 contains 15 residues. What was sequenced was memory CD4+ T cells sorted from blood. Described subset: CD45RA-negative fraction. The TCR was taken from a man aged 18 to 29 in good health. The chain employs TRBV10-3 and TRBJ2-7; D is tentatively TRBD1 or TRBD2 (5 bases each). The CDR3, as DNA: TGTGCCACCATGGGGACGGAATTCCGCTCCTACGAGCAGTACTTC. Its protein is CATMGTEFRSYEQYF.